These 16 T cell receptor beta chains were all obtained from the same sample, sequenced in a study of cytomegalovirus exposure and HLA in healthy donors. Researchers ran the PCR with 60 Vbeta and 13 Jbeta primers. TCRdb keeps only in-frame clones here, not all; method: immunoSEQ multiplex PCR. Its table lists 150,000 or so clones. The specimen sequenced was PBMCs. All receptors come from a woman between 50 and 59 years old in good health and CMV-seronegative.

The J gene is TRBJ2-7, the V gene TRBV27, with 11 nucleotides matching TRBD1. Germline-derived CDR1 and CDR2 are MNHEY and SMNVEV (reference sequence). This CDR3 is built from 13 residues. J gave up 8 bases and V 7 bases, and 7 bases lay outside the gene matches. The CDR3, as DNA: TGTGCCAGCACCCCCGGGACAGGGGGAAAGCAGTACTTC. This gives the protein CASTPGTGGKQYF.

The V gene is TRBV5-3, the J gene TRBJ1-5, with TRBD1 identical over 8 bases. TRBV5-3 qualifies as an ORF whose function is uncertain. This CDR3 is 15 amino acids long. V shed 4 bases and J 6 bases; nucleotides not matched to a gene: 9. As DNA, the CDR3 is TGTGCCAGAAGCCCTAGGACAGGGTTCATTCAGCCCCAGCATTTT. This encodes CARSPRTGFIQPQHF.

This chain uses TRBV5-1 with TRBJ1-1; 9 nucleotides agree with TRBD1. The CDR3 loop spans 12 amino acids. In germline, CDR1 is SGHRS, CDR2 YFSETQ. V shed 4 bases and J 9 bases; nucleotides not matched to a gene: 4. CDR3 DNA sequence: TGCGCCAGCAGCAAAGGACAGGGGAAAGCTTTCTTT. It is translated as CASSKGQGKAFF.

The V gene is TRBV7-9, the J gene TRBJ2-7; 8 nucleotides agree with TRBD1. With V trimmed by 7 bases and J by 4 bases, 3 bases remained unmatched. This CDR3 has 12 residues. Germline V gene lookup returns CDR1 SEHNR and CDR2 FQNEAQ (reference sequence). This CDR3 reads CASTTGGYEQYF. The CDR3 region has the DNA TGTGCCAGCACCACAGGGGGGTACGAGCAGTACTTC. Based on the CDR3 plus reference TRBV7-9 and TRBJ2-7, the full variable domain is DTGVSQNPRHKITKRGQNVTFRCDPISEHNRLYWYRQTLGQGPEFLTYFQNEAQLEKSRLLSDRFSAERPKGSFSTLEIQRTEQGDSAMYLCASTTGGYEQYFGPGTRLTVT.

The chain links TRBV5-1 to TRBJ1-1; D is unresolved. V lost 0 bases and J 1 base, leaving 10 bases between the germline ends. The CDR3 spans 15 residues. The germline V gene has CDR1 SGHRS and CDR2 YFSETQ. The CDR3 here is CASSLGLQTNTEAFF. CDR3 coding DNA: TGCGCCAGCAGCTTGGGGCTACAGACGAACACTGAAGCTTTCTTT.

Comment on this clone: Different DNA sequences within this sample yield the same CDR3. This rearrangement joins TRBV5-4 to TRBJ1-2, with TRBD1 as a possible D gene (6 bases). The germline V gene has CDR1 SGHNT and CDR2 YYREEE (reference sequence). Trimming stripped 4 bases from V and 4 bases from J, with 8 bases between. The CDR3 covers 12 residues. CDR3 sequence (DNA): TGTGCCAGCAGCCTGGACAGCTATGGCTACACCTTC. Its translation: CASSLDSYGYTF.

CDR3: CASSPVSGYYYGYTF. CDR3 nucleotides: TGTGCCAGCAGTCCCGTGTCGGGATATTACTATGGCTACACCTTC. The chain carries TRBV27 and TRBJ1-2, with unresolved D. This CDR3 region has 15 residues. CDR1 MNHEY and CDR2 SMNVEV come from the germline V gene (reference sequence). Trimming took off 5 bases at V and 3 bases at J, with 16 bases between the two ends.

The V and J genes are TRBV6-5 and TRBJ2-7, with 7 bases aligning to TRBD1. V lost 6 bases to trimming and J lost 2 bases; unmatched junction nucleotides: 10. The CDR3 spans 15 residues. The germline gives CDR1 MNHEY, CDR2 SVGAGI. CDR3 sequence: CASSVAGTDPYEQYF. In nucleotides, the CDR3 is TGTGCCAGCAGCGTCGCCGGGACAGATCCCTACGAGCAGTACTTC.

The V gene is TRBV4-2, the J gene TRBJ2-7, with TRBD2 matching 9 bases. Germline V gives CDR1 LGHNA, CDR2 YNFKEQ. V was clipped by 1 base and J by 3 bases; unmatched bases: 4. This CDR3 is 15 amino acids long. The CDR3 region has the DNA TGTGCCAGCAGCCAAGCCGCGCGGGAGGGCTACGAGCAGTACTTC. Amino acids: CASSQAAREGYEQYF.

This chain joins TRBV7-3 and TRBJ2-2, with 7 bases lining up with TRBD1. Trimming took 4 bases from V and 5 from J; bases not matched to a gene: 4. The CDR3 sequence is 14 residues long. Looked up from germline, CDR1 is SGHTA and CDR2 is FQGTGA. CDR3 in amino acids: CASSSNRGTGELFF. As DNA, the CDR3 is TGTGCCAGCAGCTCGAACAGGGGTACCGGGGAGCTGTTTTTT. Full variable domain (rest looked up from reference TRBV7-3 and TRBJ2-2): GAGVSQTPSNKVTEKGKYVELRCDPISGHTALYWYRQSLGQGPEFLIYFQGTGAADDSGLPNDRFFAVRPEGSVSTLKIQRTERGDSAVYLCASSSNRGTGELFFGEGSRLTVL.

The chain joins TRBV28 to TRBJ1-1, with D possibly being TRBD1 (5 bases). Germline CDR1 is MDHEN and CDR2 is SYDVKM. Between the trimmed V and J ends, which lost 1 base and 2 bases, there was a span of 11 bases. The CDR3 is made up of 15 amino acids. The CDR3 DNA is TGTGCCAGCAGTTTATCACCGGGGACTAACACTGAAGCTTTCTTT. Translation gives CASSLSPGTNTEAFF.

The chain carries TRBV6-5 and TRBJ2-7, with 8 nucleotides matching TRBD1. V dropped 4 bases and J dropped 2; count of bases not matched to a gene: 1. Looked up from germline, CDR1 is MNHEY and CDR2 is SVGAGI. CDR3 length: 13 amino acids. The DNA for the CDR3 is TGTGCCAGCAGTTTCAGGGGGCCCTACGAGCAGTACTTC. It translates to CASSFRGPYEQYF.

Here the CDR3 DNA reads TGTGCCAGCAGTTACGAGTTGTACCAATATGGCTACACCTTC. Its translation: CASSYELYQYGYTF. The chain links TRBV6-6 to TRBJ1-2; no clear D. CDR3 size: 14 residues. V was clipped by 2 bases and J by 5 bases, with 12 bases between them. Germline lookup yields CDR1 MNHNY and CDR2 SVGAGI (reference sequence).

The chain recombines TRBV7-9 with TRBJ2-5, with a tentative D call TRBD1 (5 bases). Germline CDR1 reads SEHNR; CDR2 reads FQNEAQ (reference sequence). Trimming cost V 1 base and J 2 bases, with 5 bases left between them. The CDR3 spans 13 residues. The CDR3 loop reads CASSLDRQETQYF. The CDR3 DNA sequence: TGTGCCAGCAGCTTAGACAGGCAAGAGACCCAGTACTTC.

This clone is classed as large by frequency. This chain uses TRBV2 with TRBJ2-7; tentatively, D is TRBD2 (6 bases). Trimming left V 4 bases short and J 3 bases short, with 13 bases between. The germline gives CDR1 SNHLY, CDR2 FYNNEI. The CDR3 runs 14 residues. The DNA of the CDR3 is TGTGCCAGCAGTGTTGTAGGAGGGGACTACGAGCAGTACTTC. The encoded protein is CASSVVGGDYEQYF.

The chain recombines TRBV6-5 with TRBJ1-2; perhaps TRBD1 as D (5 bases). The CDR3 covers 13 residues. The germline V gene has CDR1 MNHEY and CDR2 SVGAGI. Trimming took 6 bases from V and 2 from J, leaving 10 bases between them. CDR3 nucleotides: TGTGCCAGCAGGGCAGGGATGAACTATGGCTACACCTTC. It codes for CASRAGMNYGYTF.